Listed below are T cell receptor beta chains from one sample, sequenced in a study of T cells in Graves' hyperthyroidism and ophthalmopathy. TCRdb passed the multiplex PCR reads through MiXCR, listing each CDR3 protein once. The sample holds approximately 530,000 distinct CDR3 sequences, 16% seen once. The sample was blood. These receptors all come from a woman aged 18-35 years with Graves' hyperthyroidism. The CDR3 runs from the conserved cysteine through the conserved F or W. A D gene is named only where the DNA matches it firmly. Size is stated for part of the rows, as once, few or many counts, or as a class when the clone is expanded.

J gene | V gene | clone size | D gene | CDR3 protein | CDR3 DNA
TRBJ2-1 | TRBV11-3 | many | NA | CASSLGTSGGNEQFF | TGTGCCAGCAGCTTAGGTACCTCGGGCGGGAATGAGCAGTTCTTC
TRBJ1-1 | TRBV28 | NA | NA | CASRGYGGAFF | TGTGCCAGCAGAGGGTACGGGGGGGCTTTCTTT
TRBJ2-7 | TRBV10-3 | many | NA | CAISEQSYEQYF | TGTGCCATCAGTGAGCAATCCTACGAGCAGTACTTC
TRBJ1-1 | TRBV18 | few | NA | CASSPLEGGGTEAFF | TGTGCCAGCTCACCTTTAGAGGGCGGCGGCACTGAAGCTTTCTTT
TRBJ2-3 | TRBV6-1 | few | TRBD2 | CASRSGGSTDTQYF | TGTGCCAGCAGAAGCGGGGGGAGCACAGATACGCAGTATTTT
TRBJ2-2 | TRBV2 | many | NA | CASRLQGTGELFF | TGTGCCAGCAGACTCCAGGGTACCGGGGAGCTGTTTTTT
TRBJ2-3 | TRBV5-1 | few | NA | CASSLAFGTDTQYF | TGCGCCAGCAGCTTGGCCTTCGGCACAGATACGCAGTATTTT
TRBJ2-2 | TRBV13 | NA | NA | CASRPTRTGNTGELFF | TGTGCCAGCAGGCCCACTCGCACAGGGAACACCGGGGAGCTGTTTTTT
TRBJ1-6 | TRBV7-2 | many | NA | CASSRQGQDNSPLHF | TGTGCCAGCAGCCGGCAGGGACAAGATAATTCACCCCTCCACTTT
TRBJ1-1 | TRBV12-3/TRBV12-4 | many | NA | CASTPTRTTEAFF | TGTGCCAGCACCCCGACAAGAACCACTGAAGCTTTCTTT
TRBJ1-2 | TRBV5-1 | NA | TRBD1 | CASSQSTGLGYTF | TGCGCCAGCAGCCAGTCGACAGGGCTAGGCTACACCTTC
TRBJ1-6 | TRBV9 | NA | NA | CASSVDHREDSPLHF | TGTGCCAGCAGCGTAGATCACAGGGAGGATTCACCCCTCCACTTT
TRBJ1-2 | TRBV3-1 | many | NA | CASSRRSGTDYGYTF | TGTGCCAGCAGCCGAAGGTCCGGGACGGACTATGGCTACACCTTC
TRBJ2-2 | TRBV10-1 | NA | TRBD1 | CASSPAGGTTGELFF | TGCGCCAGCAGTCCCGCAGGGGGCACGACCGGGGAGCTGTTTTTT
TRBJ2-1 | TRBV6-2/TRBV6-3 | many | TRBD2 | CASSPTSGGSDEQFF | TGTGCCAGCAGTCCGACTAGCGGCGGGTCGGATGAGCAGTTCTTC
TRBJ2-5 | TRBV7-9 | many | NA | CASSLLSTETQYF | TGTGCCAGCAGCTTGCTTTCCACGGAGACCCAGTACTTC
TRBJ2-5 | TRBV7-9 | many | NA | CASNNRETQYF | TGTGCCAGCAACAATAGAGAGACCCAGTACTTC
TRBJ1-1 | TRBV18 | few | TRBD1 | CASSARQGETEAFF | TGTGCCAGCTCGGCGCGACAGGGAGAAACTGAAGCTTTCTTT
TRBJ2-4 | TRBV6-1 | NA | NA | CASSHRQFKGPSIQYF | TGTGCCAGCAGTCACCGACAGTTCAAGGGCCCTAGTATTCAGTACTTC
TRBJ2-1 | TRBV11-2 | many | NA | CASSLVGPNYNEQFF | TGTGCCAGCAGCTTAGTCGGACCTAACTACAATGAGCAGTTCTTC
TRBJ1-2 | TRBV5-5 | many | NA | CASSLMGRDYGYTF | TGTGCCAGCAGCTTGATGGGCAGGGACTATGGCTACACCTTC
TRBJ2-2 | TRBV28 | many | NA | CASSFTGPGTGELFF | TGTGCCAGCAGTTTTACGGGTCCTGGGACCGGGGAGCTGTTTTTT
TRBJ2-3 | TRBV28 | many | NA | CASSLELGADTQYF | TGTGCCAGCAGTTTGGAACTAGGAGCAGATACGCAGTATTTT
TRBJ2-7 | TRBV5-8 | NA | TRBD1 | CASSDDRAREQYF | TGTGCCAGCAGCGATGACAGGGCTCGGGAGCAGTACTTC
TRBJ2-2 | TRBV2 | many | NA | CASSERQFTGELFF | TGTGCCAGCAGTGAACGGCAATTTACCGGGGAGCTGTTTTTT
TRBJ2-1 | TRBV4-2 | many | NA | CASSQDLGEPYNEQFF | TGTGCCAGCAGCCAAGATCTCGGGGAGCCTTACAATGAGCAGTTCTTC
TRBJ2-3 | TRBV12-3/TRBV12-4 | NA | NA | CASRSDGYGGTQYF | TGTGCCAGCAGATCTGACGGGTACGGCGGTACGCAGTATTTT
TRBJ1-2 | TRBV7-9 | NA | NA | CASSPGGVSYYGYTF | TGTGCCAGCAGCCCCGGGGGGGTTAGCTACTATGGCTACACCTTC
TRBJ2-2 | TRBV20-1 | few | TRBD2 | CSASWGTSGSGNGELFF | TGCAGTGCTAGTTGGGGGACTAGCGGGAGTGGTAACGGGGAGCTGTTTTTT
TRBJ2-7 | TRBV11-2 | many | NA | CASSLGWPGTYEQYF | TGTGCCAGCAGCTTAGGTTGGCCAGGCACCTACGAGCAGTACTTC
TRBJ2-7 | TRBV7-2 | many | TRBD1 | CASSLGQGYSYEQYF | TGTGCCAGCAGCTTAGGACAGGGGTACTCCTACGAGCAGTACTTC
TRBJ1-2 | TRBV20-1 | many | NA | CSARDRAGNYGYTF | TGCAGTGCTAGAGATCGTGCGGGGAACTATGGCTACACCTTC
TRBJ2-5 | TRBV12-5 | NA | TRBD2 | CASGLVLAGVRETQYF | TGTGCTAGTGGTTTGGTCCTAGCGGGGGTTCGGGAGACCCAGTACTTC
TRBJ1-1 | TRBV12-3/TRBV12-4 | many | NA | CASSRRLLGTKNTEAFF | TGTGCCAGCAGCCGACGCCTTCTCGGGACAAAGAACACTGAAGCTTTCTTT
TRBJ2-7 | TRBV20-1 | NA | TRBD2 | CSARGRTSGGHSYEQYF | TGCAGTGCTAGAGGCAGGACTAGCGGGGGACACTCCTACGAGCAGTACTTC
TRBJ1-6 | TRBV20-1 | NA | TRBD1 | CSAGNGTGDSPLHF | TGCAGTGCTGGAAACGGGACAGGGGATTCACCCCTCCACTTT
TRBJ2-6 | TRBV20-1 | many | NA | CSAREADSGANVLTF | TGCAGTGCTAGAGAGGCAGACTCTGGGGCCAACGTCCTGACTTTC
TRBJ2-1 | TRBV12-3/TRBV12-4 | NA | TRBD1 | CASKSQGARDEQFF | TGTGCCAGCAAATCTCAGGGGGCCCGGGATGAGCAGTTCTTC
TRBJ2-7 | TRBV6-1 | few | TRBD2 | CASSERLAGAYERYF | TGTGCCAGCAGTGAAAGGCTAGCGGGAGCTTACGAGCGGTACTTC
TRBJ2-7 | TRBV2 | many | TRBD2 | CASSEMREEQYF | TGTGCCAGCAGTGAAATGCGGGAGGAGCAGTACTTC
TRBJ2-7 | TRBV7-9 | many | NA | CASSSTVPGEQYF | TGTGCCAGCAGCTCGACAGTTCCGGGGGAGCAGTACTTC
TRBJ2-5 | TRBV5-1 | NA | NA | CASSGASLRETQYF | TGCGCCAGCAGCGGGGCCTCTCTCCGGGAGACCCAGTACTTC
TRBJ1-1 | TRBV7-9 | many | TRBD1 | CASSTDRGRGAEAFF | TGTGCCAGCAGCACAGACAGGGGGCGAGGCGCTGAAGCTTTCTTT
TRBJ2-1 | TRBV10-3 | few | TRBD2 | CAISALAGSNEQFF | TGTGCCATCAGTGCTCTAGCGGGAAGCAATGAGCAGTTCTTC
TRBJ2-7 | TRBV7-9 | many | NA | CASSLSVGGPRPREQYF | TGTGCCAGCAGCTTAAGTGTCGGAGGGCCTCGACCGAGGGAGCAGTACTTC
TRBJ1-1 | TRBV7-2 | few | NA | CASSLNGLNTEAFF | TGTGCCAGCAGCTTAAATGGATTGAACACTGAAGCTTTCTTT
TRBJ2-1 | TRBV5-1 | few | TRBD1 | CASSVVRDRGHNEQFF | TGCGCCAGCAGCGTAGTTCGGGACAGGGGTCACAATGAGCAGTTCTTC
TRBJ2-1 | TRBV24-1 | many | NA | CATSDTRAGGNEQFF | TGTGCCACCAGTGATACGAGGGCCGGAGGGAATGAGCAGTTCTTC
TRBJ2-3 | TRBV28 | many | NA | CASSPEGTDTQYF | TGTGCCAGCAGTCCCGAGGGCACAGATACGCAGTATTTT
TRBJ1-5 | TRBV28 | many | NA | CASASRHQPQHF | TGTGCCAGCGCGTCCCGCCATCAGCCCCAGCATTTT
TRBJ1-2 | TRBV12-3/TRBV12-4 | many | NA | CASSLGVGYTF | TGTGCCAGCAGTTTGGGGGTTGGCTACACCTTC
TRBJ2-3 | TRBV7-2 | many | NA | CASSLLRAPDTQYF | TGTGCCAGCAGCTTACTCAGGGCCCCAGATACGCAGTATTTT
TRBJ2-3 | TRBV4-2 | few | TRBD2 | CASSPSFSGASTDTQYF | TGTGCCAGCAGCCCCTCCTTTAGCGGGGCTAGCACAGATACGCAGTATTTT
TRBJ1-5 | TRBV7-8 | many | NA | CASSSKLQGGGNQPQHF | TGTGCCAGCAGCTCTAAGCTACAGGGAGGCGGCAATCAGCCCCAGCATTTT
TRBJ2-7 | TRBV7-8 | few | NA | CASSPWAPSRSSYEQYF | TGTGCCAGCAGCCCTTGGGCCCCTAGTCGAAGCTCCTACGAGCAGTACTTC
TRBJ2-3 | TRBV30 | few | TRBD2 | CAWSVGLAGTDTQYF | TGTGCCTGGAGTGTAGGGCTAGCGGGCACAGATACGCAGTATTTT
TRBJ2-2 | TRBV9 | NA | TRBD2 | CASSGLAGGATGELFF | TGTGCCAGCAGCGGACTAGCGGGGGGCGCGACCGGGGAGCTGTTTTTT
TRBJ2-1 | TRBV24-1 | many | TRBD2 | CATSDRTGLATNEQFF | TGTGCCACCAGTGACCGGACGGGACTAGCGACCAATGAGCAGTTCTTC
TRBJ1-1 | TRBV7-8 | many | NA | CASSFTLNTEAFF | TGTGCCAGCAGCTTTACGTTAAACACTGAAGCTTTCTTT
TRBJ1-2 | TRBV15 | NA | NA | CATSRKQAGDYGYTF | TGTGCCACCAGCAGAAAACAGGCGGGGGACTATGGCTACACCTTC